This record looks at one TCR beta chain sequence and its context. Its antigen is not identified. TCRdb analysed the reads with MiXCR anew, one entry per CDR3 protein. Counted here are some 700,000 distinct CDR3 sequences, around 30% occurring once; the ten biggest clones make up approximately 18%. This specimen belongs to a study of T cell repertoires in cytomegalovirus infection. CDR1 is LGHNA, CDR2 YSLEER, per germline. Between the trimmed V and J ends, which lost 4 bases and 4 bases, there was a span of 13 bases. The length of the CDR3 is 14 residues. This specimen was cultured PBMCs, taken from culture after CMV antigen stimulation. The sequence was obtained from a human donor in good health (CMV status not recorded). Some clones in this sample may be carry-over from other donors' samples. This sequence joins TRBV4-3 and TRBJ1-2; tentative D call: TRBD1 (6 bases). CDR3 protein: CASSLSDRSYGYTF. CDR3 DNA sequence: TGCGCCAGCAGCCTCTCCGACAGGTCCTATGGCTACACCTTC.